These T cell receptor beta chains were read from a single sample in a study of T cells in Graves' hyperthyroidism and ophthalmopathy. TCRdb re-called the multiplex PCR reads through MiXCR, storing one row per CDR3 protein. This sample has under 650,000 distinct CDR3 sequences, with 16% found just once. Sequencing was performed on blood. The origin of the receptors is a woman between 25 and 40 years old with Graves' hyperthyroidism. The CDR3 runs from the conserved cysteine through the conserved F or W. A D gene is named only where the DNA matches it firmly. Some rows mark clone size as missing; the rest say once, few, many or name a class of expanded clone.

size	J	D	V	DNA	CDR3
NA	TRBJ1-1	NA	TRBV19	TGTGCCAGTAGTATCCTCCAGACCCAACGGGGCACTGAAGCTTTCTTT	CASSILQTQRGTEAFF
many	TRBJ2-3	TRBD2	TRBV6-2/TRBV6-3	TGTGCCAGCAGTTTCTGGACTAGCGGCATGGGGGGCACAGATACGCAGTATTTT	CASSFWTSGMGGTDTQYF
many	TRBJ2-1	TRBD2	TRBV7-2	TGTGCCAGCAGCTTCGGAGGACTAGCGGGAGGTGAGCAGTTCTTC	CASSFGGLAGGEQFF
NA	TRBJ2-2	TRBD2	TRBV20-1	TGCAGTGCTCGGACTAGCCCCACCGGGGAGCTGTTTTTT	CSARTSPTGELFF
NA	TRBJ2-3	TRBD2	TRBV9	TGTGCCAGCAGCCACCGAACTAGCGGGGTTACAGATACGCAGTATTTT	CASSHRTSGVTDTQYF
few	TRBJ2-2	TRBD1	TRBV27	TGTGCCAGCGCCGGACAGGTATCCGGGGAGCTGTTTTTT	CASAGQVSGELFF
NA	TRBJ1-3	TRBD1	TRBV28	TGTGCCAGCATCGGACAGGGTCCCTCTGGAAACACCATATATTTT	CASIGQGPSGNTIYF
NA	TRBJ2-7	NA	TRBV4-3	TGCGCCAGCAGCCAAGCACTGAACCGGGACGTCGCCTACGAGCAGTACTTC	CASSQALNRDVAYEQYF
NA	TRBJ2-2	NA	TRBV5-4	TGTGCCAGCAGCTTGGGGGGGCGGGGGAACACCGGGGAGCTGTTTTTT	CASSLGGRGNTGELFF
many	TRBJ1-1	NA	TRBV5-6	TGTGCCAGCAGCTCTCCGACCAGGGGCGCAGGTCCTGAAGCTTTCTTT	CASSSPTRGAGPEAFF
few	TRBJ2-3	NA	TRBV5-1	TGCGCCAGCAGCATCGACACGGGCACAGATACGCAGTATTTT	CASSIDTGTDTQYF
NA	TRBJ1-6	TRBD1	TRBV7-3	TGTGCCAGCAGCTCTGACAGGGGGCTGGCGCCCCTCCACTTT	CASSSDRGLAPLHF
many	TRBJ1-3	NA	TRBV12-5	TGTGCTAGTGGTTTGGGAGGATCTGGAAACACCATATATTTT	CASGLGGSGNTIYF
NA	TRBJ2-7	NA	TRBV4-2	TGTGCCAGCAGCCAGAAACAGTTCCCCTACGAGCAGTACTTC	CASSQKQFPYEQYF
NA	TRBJ2-7	TRBD1	TRBV2	TGTGCCAGCAAACAGGGGGCCTACGAGCAGTACTTC	CASKQGAYEQYF
many	TRBJ1-2	NA	TRBV30	TGTGCCTGGAGTGTATTAAGGTCCCCAAGTGGAGGCTACACCTTC	CAWSVLRSPSGGYTF
NA	TRBJ2-7	NA	TRBV28	TGTGCCAGCAGTTTGCCCCACGAGCAGTACTTC	CASSLPHEQYF
few	TRBJ2-1	TRBD1	TRBV29-1	TGCAGCGTCTCTCCGACCGGGACAGGGGTTTACAATGAGCAGTTCTTC	CSVSPTGTGVYNEQFF
many	TRBJ2-3	NA	TRBV2	TGTGCCAGCAGTGAAGGGGGAGCAAGCACAGATACGCAGTATTTT	CASSEGGASTDTQYF
many	TRBJ1-6	NA	TRBV7-8	TGTGCCAGCAGCCGAAGCGGTGGGGGGAAAAATTCACCCCTCCACTTT	CASSRSGGGKNSPLHF
NA	TRBJ2-7	NA	TRBV6-1	TGTGCCAGCAGAATGACAGGACCAATTTACGAGCAGTACTTC	CASRMTGPIYEQYF
NA	TRBJ1-2	NA	TRBV13	TGTGCCAGCAGCTTAGAAATGGCAGGGCCAAACTATGGCTACACCTTC	CASSLEMAGPNYGYTF
NA	TRBJ2-7	NA	TRBV10-3	TGTGCCATCAGCGCACCCAACCAGGGACGATACGAGCAGTACTTC	CAISAPNQGRYEQYF
many	TRBJ2-3	NA	TRBV24-1	TGTGCCACCAGTGCCCACGGTGTGGATACGCAGTATTTT	CATSAHGVDTQYF
many	TRBJ2-1	NA	TRBV11-3	TGTGCCAGCAGCATTAGAGGGGTCGGGAGTTTCGATGAGCAGTTCTTC	CASSIRGVGSFDEQFF
NA	TRBJ1-3	NA	TRBV29-1	TGCAGCGTACTGACAGGCACCGCTGGAAACACCATATATTTT	CSVLTGTAGNTIYF
many	TRBJ2-7	NA	TRBV5-1	TGCGCCAGCAGCTTGTCTCAGAGCTCCTACGAGCAGTACTTC	CASSLSQSSYEQYF
many	TRBJ1-3	TRBD1	TRBV28	TGTGCCAGCAGTCTCCCCGGGACAGGGGGAATCAACACCATATATTTT	CASSLPGTGGINTIYF
many	TRBJ2-7	TRBD2	TRBV20-1	TGCAGTGCCACACTAGCGGGAGGGCCCTACGAGCAGTACTTC	CSATLAGGPYEQYF
few	TRBJ1-5	NA	TRBV2	TGTGCCAGCAGTGGTTCGGGAAACCCCAATCAGCCCCAGCATTTT	CASSGSGNPNQPQHF
many	TRBJ1-1	NA	TRBV5-1	TGCGCCAGCACTGCCCGACCCGAGAACACTGAAGCTTTCTTT	CASTARPENTEAFF